This TCR beta chain was recovered during a study of T cell changes during pregnancy in multiple sclerosis. J gave up 5 bases and V 3 bases, and 0 bases lay outside the gene matches. CDR1 and CDR2 (germline): SGHTA, FQGNSA. This CDR3 is built from 13 residues. This clone showed up just once. Method: immunoSEQ multiplex PCR; TCRdb's copy keeps in-frame clones and lacks some. The table includes roughly 30,000 clones, about 89% detected once. Sequences were derived from CD4+ T cells from peripheral blood mononuclear cells, sampled in the first trimester of pregnancy. The receptor comes from a female donor in good health, enrolled as a control in a pregnancy study. The J gene is TRBJ2-5, the V gene TRBV7-2; 10 nucleotides align to TRBD2. The CDR3 loop is CASSLGLAETQYF. CDR3 DNA: TGTGCCAGCAGCTTGGGACTAGCGGAGACCCAGTACTTC.